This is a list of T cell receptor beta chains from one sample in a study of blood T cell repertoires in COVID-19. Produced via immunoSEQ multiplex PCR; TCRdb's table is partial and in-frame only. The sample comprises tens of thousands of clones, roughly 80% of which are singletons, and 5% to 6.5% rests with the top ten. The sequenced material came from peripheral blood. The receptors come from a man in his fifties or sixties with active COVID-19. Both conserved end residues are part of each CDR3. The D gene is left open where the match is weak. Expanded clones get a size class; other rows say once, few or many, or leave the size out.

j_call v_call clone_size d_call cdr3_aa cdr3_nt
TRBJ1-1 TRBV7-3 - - CASSSLGPGQSEAFF TGTGCCAGCAGCTCCCTCGGGCCAGGACAATCTGAAGCTTTCTTT
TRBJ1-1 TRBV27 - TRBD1 CASSLRSLQGATEAFF TGTGCCAGCAGTTTGAGGTCGCTACAGGGGGCTACTGAAGCTTTCTTT
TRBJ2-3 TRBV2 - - CASSEVTSTDTQYF TGTGCCAGCAGTGAAGTGACTAGCACAGATACGCAGTATTTT
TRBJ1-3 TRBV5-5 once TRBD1 CASKVDRVGNTIYF TGTGCCAGCAAGGTTGACAGGGTTGGAAACACCATATATTTT
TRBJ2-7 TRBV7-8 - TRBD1 CASSPDRGRVEQYF TGTGCCAGCAGCCCAGACAGGGGGCGCGTCGAGCAGTACTTC
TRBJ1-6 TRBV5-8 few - CASSGGSSYNSPLHF TGTGCCAGCAGCGGCGGGAGCTCCTATAATTCACCCCTCCACTTT
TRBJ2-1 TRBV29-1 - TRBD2 CSVEKSGGSYNEQFF TGCAGCGTTGAAAAGTCGGGGGGCTCCTACAATGAGCAGTTCTTC
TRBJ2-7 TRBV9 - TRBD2 CASSVGLSGTQVYEQYF TGTGCCAGCAGCGTAGGACTAAGCGGGACGCAAGTCTACGAGCAGTACTTC
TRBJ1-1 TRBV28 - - CASSLSGARTPNTEAFF TGTGCCAGCAGTTTATCCGGTGCCCGGACACCCAACACTGAAGCTTTCTTT
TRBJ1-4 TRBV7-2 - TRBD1 CASSLYEGAREKLFF TGTGCCAGCAGCTTATATGAGGGGGCTCGAGAAAAACTGTTTTTT
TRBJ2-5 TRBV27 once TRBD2 CASSPARGFLRATQETQYF TGTGCCAGCAGTCCAGCGCGGGGGTTCCTTAGAGCAACCCAAGAGACCCAGTACTTC
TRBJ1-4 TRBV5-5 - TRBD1 CASSLYRGVSDEKLFF TGTGCCAGCAGCTTGTACAGGGGGGTATCGGATGAAAAACTGTTTTTT
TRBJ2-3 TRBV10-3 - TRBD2 CATGTSGGDTQYF TGTGCCACCGGGACTAGCGGGGGAGATACGCAGTATTTT
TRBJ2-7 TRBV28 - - CASGLSGAGYEQYF TGTGCCAGCGGTCTCTCAGGCGCTGGCTACGAGCAGTACTTC
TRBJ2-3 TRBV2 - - CASSDVASTDTQYF TGTGCCAGCAGTGATGTAGCGAGCACAGATACGCAGTATTTT
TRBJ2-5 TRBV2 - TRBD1 CASSWDRGGEETQYF TGTGCCAGCAGCTGGGACAGGGGGGGCGAAGAGACCCAGTACTTC
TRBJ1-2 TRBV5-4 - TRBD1 CASSPGTADNYGYTF TGTGCCAGCAGCCCAGGGACAGCCGATAACTATGGCTACACCTTC
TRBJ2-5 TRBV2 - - CASRATEISGTQYF TGTGCCAGCAGGGCGACAGAGATTAGTGGGACCCAGTACTTC
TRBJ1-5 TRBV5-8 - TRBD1 CASSKSGQGGQPQHF TGTGCCAGCAGCAAAAGCGGACAGGGAGGTCAGCCCCAGCATTTT
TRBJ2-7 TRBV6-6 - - CASSSNWYEQYF TGTGCCAGCAGCTCTAACTGGTACGAGCAGTACTTC
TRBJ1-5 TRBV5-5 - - CASSPTGNSNQPQHF TGTGCCAGCAGCCCTACAGGGAATAGCAATCAGCCCCAGCATTTT
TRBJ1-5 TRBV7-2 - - CASSLARGLEQPQHF TGTGCCAGCAGCTTAGCACGGGGGTTGGAGCAGCCCCAGCATTTT
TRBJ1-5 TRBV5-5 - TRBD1 CASSIRGLGNQPQHF TGTGCCAGCAGCATTAGGGGGCTAGGCAATCAGCCCCAGCATTTT
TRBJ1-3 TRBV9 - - CASGQNSGNTIYF TGTGCCAGCGGACAAAACTCTGGAAACACCATATATTTT
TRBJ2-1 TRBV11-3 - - CASRQDAYNEQFF TGTGCCAGCAGGCAGGATGCCTACAATGAGCAGTTCTTC
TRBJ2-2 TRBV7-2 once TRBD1 CASRTGGLSGELFF TGTGCCAGCAGGACAGGGGGCTTGTCCGGGGAGCTGTTTTTT